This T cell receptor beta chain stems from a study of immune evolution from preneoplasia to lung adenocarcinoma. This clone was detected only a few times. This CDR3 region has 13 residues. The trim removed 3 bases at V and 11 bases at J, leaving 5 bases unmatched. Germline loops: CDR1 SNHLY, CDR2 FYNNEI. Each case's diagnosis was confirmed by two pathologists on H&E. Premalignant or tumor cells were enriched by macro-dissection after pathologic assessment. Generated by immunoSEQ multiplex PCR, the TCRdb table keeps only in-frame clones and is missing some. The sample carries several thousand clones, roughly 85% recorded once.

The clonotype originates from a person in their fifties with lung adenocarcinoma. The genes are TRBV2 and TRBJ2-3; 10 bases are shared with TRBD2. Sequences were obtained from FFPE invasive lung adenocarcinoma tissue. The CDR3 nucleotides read TGTGCCAGCAGTGATCTAGCGGGGGTGGTGCAGTATTTT. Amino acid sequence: CASSDLAGVVQYF.